A selection of T cell receptor beta chains follows, all from one sample in a study of vaccination effects on CD4 cells after COVID-19. Produced via immunoSEQ multiplex PCR; TCRdb's table is partial and in-frame only. The data contain around 49,000 clones, about three quarters of them seen just once; the ten biggest clones take up 25% to 30%. Antigens of these TCRs are unknown. Specimen: CD4+ T cells from PBMCs cultured with a peptide pool, collected before COVID-19 vaccination. These receptors were taken from a human donor who had a prior SARS-CoV-2 infection. The CDR3 runs from the conserved cysteine through the conserved F or W. A D gene is named only where the DNA matches it firmly. Part of the rows lack a size; the others show once, few, many or a class for expanded clones.

j_gene,v_gene,abundance,d_gene,CDR3aa,CDR3nt
TRBJ1-6,TRBV5-4,few,TRBD1,CASSSNRGQSPLHF,TGTGCCAGCAGCTCGAACAGGGGGCAATCACCCCTCCACTTT
TRBJ2-5,TRBV7-9,once,TRBD2,CASSPRWGRALGTQYF,TGTGCCAGCAGCCCGAGGTGGGGGAGGGCCCTGGGGACCCAGTACTTC
TRBJ1-3,TRBV5-4,NA,TRBD1,CASSLGGQGRNTIYF,TGTGCCAGCAGCTTGGGAGGACAGGGCCGAAACACCATATATTTT
TRBJ2-1,TRBV9,once,NA,CASSVGPASYNEQFF,TGTGCCAGCAGCGTAGGCCCGGCGTCCTACAATGAGCAGTTCTTC
TRBJ1-1,TRBV11-3,NA,NA,CASSLQTEYTEAFF,TGTGCCAGCAGCCTCCAGACTGAGTACACTGAAGCTTTCTTT
TRBJ1-3,TRBV7-2,NA,NA,CASSLDTGGTIYF,TGTGCCAGCAGCTTAGACACCGGAGGCACCATATATTTT
TRBJ2-3,TRBV7-8,NA,TRBD1,CASSFGQGGDTQYF,TGTGCCAGCAGCTTCGGACAGGGAGGAGATACGCAGTATTTT
TRBJ2-7,TRBV19,once,TRBD1,CASRLKTGAYSYEQYF,TGTGCCAGTAGACTAAAGACAGGGGCGTATTCCTACGAGCAGTACTTC
TRBJ1-2,TRBV27,NA,TRBD1,CASSLYPGTGVGYTF,TGTGCCAGCAGTTTATATCCCGGGACAGGGGTTGGCTACACCTTC
TRBJ2-7,TRBV5-1,NA,NA,CASSLEQTADEQYF,TGCGCCAGCAGCTTGGAACAGACCGCGGACGAGCAGTACTTC
TRBJ1-1,TRBV6-2/TRBV6-3,NA,NA,CASSYPYEFTGRGNTEAFF,TGTGCCAGCAGTTACCCCTACGAATTCACGGGGCGCGGTAACACTGAAGCTTTCTTT
TRBJ2-2,TRBV30,NA,TRBD1,CAWNRDRVTGELFF,TGTGCCTGGAACCGGGACAGGGTAACCGGGGAGCTGTTTTTT
TRBJ1-2,TRBV6-6,NA,NA,CASLGRDWINYGYTF,TGTGCCAGCCTAGGTAGGGACTGGATTAACTATGGCTACACCTTC
TRBJ1-2,TRBV18,NA,NA,CASSPLGGEGYTF,TGTGCCAGCTCACCATTGGGGGGTGAGGGCTACACCTTC
TRBJ1-1,TRBV15,NA,NA,CATSSLRNTEAFF,TGTGCCACCAGCAGTTTAAGGAACACTGAAGCTTTCTTT
TRBJ1-6,TRBV2,NA,NA,CASRRLLSPLHF,TGTGCCAGCAGAAGACTGCTTTCACCCCTCCACTTT
TRBJ1-4,TRBV5-1,NA,TRBD1,CASSLSGTGGAGNEKLFF,TGCGCCAGCAGCTTGTCCGGGACAGGGGGCGCGGGTAATGAAAAACTGTTTTTT
TRBJ2-2,TRBV19,NA,TRBD2,CASSTSGGARAGELFF,TGTGCCAGTAGTACTAGCGGGGGGGCGAGGGCCGGGGAGCTGTTTTTT
TRBJ1-4,TRBV6-5,few,TRBD1,CASNGQVEEKLFF,TGTGCCAGCAATGGACAGGTGGAGGAAAAACTGTTTTTT
TRBJ2-3,TRBV2,NA,NA,CASRYDTDTQYF,TGTGCCAGCAGGTATGACACAGATACGCAGTATTTT